The clone carrying this T cell receptor (beta chain) was found once. The sample originates from a study of blood T cell repertoires in COVID-19. Germline V gene data show CDR1 as MNHEY and CDR2 as SVGAGI. V was pared by 2 bases and J by 11 bases, with 21 bases between. CDR3 length equals 15 residues. Libraries were prepared by immunoSEQ multiplex PCR; TCRdb keeps only in-frame clonotypes and omits some of them. The top ten hold roughly 1.5% of the sample, which has over 150,000 clones, about three quarters seen once. The TCR comes from a man older than 75 with acute or convalescent COVID-19. V gene TRBV6-5 combines with J gene TRBJ1-1, with D tentatively TRBD1 (6 bases). Sequencing was performed on peripheral blood. The CDR3 DNA is TGTGCCAGCAGTTACACTTCGACAGGAGCCCCCGGGGCTTTCTTT. Translating gives CASSYTSTGAPGAFF.